The entry below gives a single TCR beta chain sequence along with its context. Its antigen has not been determined. The sample holds no much larger clone one base away, and base qualities are not on file. One collaborating source in Seattle enrolled patients during active infection and followed them longitudinally through the course of disease. Whole blood was collected in K2EDTA tubes by collaborating institutions according to the institutions' own protocols. Collaborator samples were shipped for TCRbeta analysis as frozen whole blood, isolated PBMCs, or DNA extracted from either sample type. The data originate from a study of blood T cell repertoires in COVID-19 (dated by TCRdb to 2019 to 2021). As for the study more broadly: Collaborator samples came from the United States, Italy and Spain and covered acute and convalescent phases of COVID-19. The prospective study material was composed of cDNA or gDNA derived from T cells, B-cell-depleted T cells, or PBMCs. The dataset comprised deeply sampled blood TCRbeta repertoires from subjects exposed to, actively infected with, or recovered from COVID-19. The repertoires were made available in a free public database intended to serve as a resource for research on the immune response to SARS-CoV-2. The samples were drawn from the first 160 participants of the ongoing ImmuneRACE study and from 1,254 subjects provided by 6 global collaborators. A de-identified subject ID, COVID-19 status, age in years and sex were almost always included in the sample metadata. Where available, HLA class I and class II types were obtained from metadata supplied by the sample provider rather than from assay-based typing.

From the cysteine through the phenylalanine, the CDR3 covers 14 amino acids. Only the CDR3 DNA stays, 42 bases, in frame from base 1. Relative to germline, V is missing 9 bases and J is missing 4 bases, with 8 bases of the junction outside any gene match. The germline V gene yields SGHRS for CDR1 and YFSETQ for CDR2. The immunoSEQ Assay, a bias-controlled multiplex PCR, was used to amplify TCRbeta CDR3 regions from genomic DNA. Turning to the authors' computational methods: The number of nucleated cells in each sample was estimated by amplification of reference gene primers within the assay. To quantify the absolute abundance of each unique TCRbeta CDR3 rearrangement, sequence reads were collapsed and filtered. For each sample, productive Simpson clonality was calculated as the square root of Simpson's diversity index across productive rearrangements. In TCRdb, the immuneACCESS table is reduced to in-frame sequences with V and J assigned. These tables do not hold every clone; where another copy was compared, an unresolved V gene accounts for under half, and the others remain unexplained. That table is the source of V, J and clone size, and D and trimming were worked out from the DNA. In all, the sample holds 200,000 to 250,000 clones, and roughly 85% of those were seen once. Clones ranked in the top ten supply about 2.5% of the sample.

Results and caveats for the whole study, not just this receptor: Clinical and demographic metadata were provided uncurated, with the amount varying by source and participant.

Recombination joined TRBV5-1 with TRBJ2-2, with 8 middle bases fitting TRBD1. This sequence was found in a woman aged 70-85 years with COVID-19, enrolled during active disease. Sequencing input: peripheral blood. The CDR3 loop reads CATAATGATGELFF. The DNA sequence is given as TGCGCCACAGCCGCGACAGGGGCCACCGGGGAGCTGTTTTTT.